There are many counts of the clone carrying this T cell receptor beta chain. The antigen is undetermined. The CDR3 end is not reached by the read, which stops 3 residues before it; the germline J gene fills it in. The data stem from a study of T cell clonality in common variable immunodeficiency. The CDR3 is made up of 14 amino acids. The trim removed 3 bases at V and 4 bases at J, leaving 3 bases unmatched. Germline CDR1 and CDR2: MGHRA and YSYEKL. Method: immunoSEQ multiplex PCR; TCRdb's copy keeps in-frame clones and lacks some. The profile covers around 55,000 clones, none occurring a single time. Points from the study as a whole: T cell subpopulation sequencing would be needed to explain CVID clonality. Fewer deletions and N-nucleotide insertions were reportedly seen in common variable immunodeficiency TCR beta sequences.

Patients and controls were mostly of Caucasian heritage. V is TRBV4-1 and J is TRBJ2-1; 7 bases fit TRBD2. The sequenced sample consisted of peripheral blood mononuclear cells. The receptor's source is a person aged 18 to 75 in good health. The sequenced CDR3 bases are TGCGCCAGCAGCCAGACTAGCACATACAATGAG. It encodes CASSQTSTYNE. The full CDR3 protein reads CASSQTSTYNEQFF.